This TCR beta chain stems from a study of Ad26.COV2.S vaccination and SARS-CoV-2 variants. Study background: Participant was drawn from the COV1001 Ad26.COV2.S trial arm. Intramuscular Ad26.COV2.S doses were given once or twice, 56 days apart. Findings and limits, study-wide: Among vaccine recipients, spike-specific TCR breadth exceeded that of placebo recipients.

This clone was recorded once. Its antigen is not identified. Germline V gene lookup returns CDR1 MRHNA and CDR2 SNTAGT. The CDR3 runs to 16 residues. Trimming shortened V by 5 bases and J by 8 bases, and 22 bases separated the two germline ends. Sequencing was performed with immunoSEQ multiplex PCR; in TCRdb, only in-frame clones are kept and a portion is missing. The sample has a few hundred thousand clones; over 75% are singletons. Indicated treatment: 19 received Ad26.COV2.S at low or high dose, single or two shots; roughly five received placebo; per-sample allocation not given. The investigators took samples on day 63 after the first vaccine or placebo injection. An Ad26 vector carrying the Wuhan-strain SARS-CoV-2 spike served as the vaccine.

The chain has TRBV6-4 and TRBJ2-1; TRBD2 might be the D (7 bases). The receptor was derived from a person between 18 and 60 years old who received the Ad26.COV2.S COVID-19 vaccine or a placebo. The sample in question was peripheral blood, obtained in a trial of Ad26.COV2.S vaccine versus placebo. In DNA, the CDR3 is TGTGCCAGCAGTAACACTGTCGGGGGGCCGATCGATGAGCAGTTCTTC. This translates into CASSNTVGGPIDEQFF.